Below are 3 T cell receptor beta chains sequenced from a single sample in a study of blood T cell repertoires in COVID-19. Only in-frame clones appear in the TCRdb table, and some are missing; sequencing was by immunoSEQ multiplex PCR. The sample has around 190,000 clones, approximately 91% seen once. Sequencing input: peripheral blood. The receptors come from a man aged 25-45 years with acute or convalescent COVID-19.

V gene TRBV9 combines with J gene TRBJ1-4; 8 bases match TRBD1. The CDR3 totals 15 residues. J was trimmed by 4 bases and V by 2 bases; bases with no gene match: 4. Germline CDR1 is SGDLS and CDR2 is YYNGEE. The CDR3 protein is CASSVRDRINEKLFF. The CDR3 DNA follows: TGTGCCAGCAGCGTCCGGGACAGGATTAATGAAAAACTGTTTTTT. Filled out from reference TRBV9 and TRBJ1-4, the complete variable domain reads DSGVTQTPKHLITATGQRVTLRCSPRSGDLSVYWYQQSLDQGLQFLIQYYNGEERAKGNILERFSAQQFPDLHSELNLSSLELGDSALYFCASSVRDRINEKLFFGSGTQLSVL.

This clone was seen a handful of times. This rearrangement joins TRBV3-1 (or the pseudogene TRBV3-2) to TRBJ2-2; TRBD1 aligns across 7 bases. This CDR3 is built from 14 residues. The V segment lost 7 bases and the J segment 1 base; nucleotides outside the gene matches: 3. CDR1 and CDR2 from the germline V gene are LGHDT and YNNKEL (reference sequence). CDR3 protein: CASNRQGNTGELFF. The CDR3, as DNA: TGTGCCAGCAATCGACAGGGGAACACCGGGGAGCTGTTTTTT.

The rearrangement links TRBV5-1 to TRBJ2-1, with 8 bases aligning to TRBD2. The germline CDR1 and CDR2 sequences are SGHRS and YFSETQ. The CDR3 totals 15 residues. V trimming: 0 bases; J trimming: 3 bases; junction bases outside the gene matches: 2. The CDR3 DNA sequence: TGCGCCAGCAGCTTGGGTGGGACTAGCTACAATGAGCAGTTCTTC. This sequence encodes CASSLGGTSYNEQFF.